Sequencing of this T cell receptor beta chain was carried out in a study of T cells in Graves' hyperthyroidism and ophthalmopathy. Whole-study context: Peripheral blood was acquired at first diagnosis, ahead of any therapy whatsoever.

CDR3 length: 14 residues. Germline CDR1 and CDR2: MNHNS and SASEGT. Trimming removed 2 bases at V and 4 bases at J, with 11 bases between. This clonotype occurred a few times. Its specificity is not known. Points from the study as a whole: A 13 V-J signature model discriminated ophthalmopathy versus stable hyperthyroidism. A median 6.5 months before onset, the model predicted ophthalmopathy. Blood samples included most of the expanded thyroid clonotypes exceeding 0.001.

The source material, RNA transcripts, was used to amplify TCR beta CDR3 regions. RT-PCR in the first round (using the HTBI primer set) targeted the TCR CDR3. One entry per CDR3 protein results from TCRdb running MiXCR on the multiplex PCR reads. The sample lists 500,000 to 600,000 distinct CDR3 sequences; 15% to 20% were seen once. The receptor's source is a man in his forties or fifties with Graves' ophthalmopathy. The chain employs TRBV6-1 and TRBJ2-5, with D unresolved. The material sequenced was blood. This CDR3 reads CASSERLVVETQYF. CDR3 nucleotide sequence: TGTGCCAGCAGTGAACGGCTAGTAGTAGAGACCCAGTACTTC.